The TCR beta chain under discussion was sequenced for a study of siplizumab effects on memory and regulatory T cells. Points from the study as a whole: Controls showed an average of roughly 25% Treg-derived mappable alloreactive CD4+ clones, while siplizumab showed under 80%. Memory T cells appeared less diverse than naive cells, which seemed to contribute substantially to alloresponse.

Concerning this clone itself: What it binds is not known.

Here immunoSEQ multiplex PCR was the method, and the copy in TCRdb shows in-frame clones only, minus some. The repertoire holds approximately 9,600 clones, with over 40% as singletons. Kept together in coculture, the mixed lymphocyte reaction cells spent less than 7 days at 37°C. CDR1 and CDR2 (germline): PRHDT, FYEKMQ (reference sequence). The germline V and J ends were trimmed by 5 bases and 5 bases, with 15 bases remaining between them. This CDR3 contains 14 residues. The sequence came from a human donor in good health; the cells came from an allogeneic mixed lymphocyte reaction. The material sequenced was CFSE-low (dividing) CD8+ T cells sorted from an allogeneic mixed lymphocyte reaction. The J gene is TRBJ1-1, the V gene TRBV13, with a possible D match to TRBD1 (6 bases). CDR3 DNA: TGTGCCAGCAGCGCCTCACAGGGAAGAACTGAAGCTTTCTTT. Its translation is CASSASQGRTEAFF.